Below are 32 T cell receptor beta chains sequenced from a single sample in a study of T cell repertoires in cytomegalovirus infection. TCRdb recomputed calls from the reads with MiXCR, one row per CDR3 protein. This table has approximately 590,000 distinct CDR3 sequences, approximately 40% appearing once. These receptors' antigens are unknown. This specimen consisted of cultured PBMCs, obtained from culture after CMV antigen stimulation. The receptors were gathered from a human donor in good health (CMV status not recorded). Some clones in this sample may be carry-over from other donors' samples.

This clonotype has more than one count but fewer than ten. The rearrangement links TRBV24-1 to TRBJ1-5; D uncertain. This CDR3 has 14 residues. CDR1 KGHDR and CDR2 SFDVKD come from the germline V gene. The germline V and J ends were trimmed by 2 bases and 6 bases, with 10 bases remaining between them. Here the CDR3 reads CATSDSNTGQPQHF. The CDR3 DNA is TGTGCCACCAGTGATTCAAATACGGGTCAGCCCCAGCATTTT.

The CDR3 reads CASSDLGTYEQYF. For the CDR3, the DNA is TGTGCCAGCAGTGATCTGGGGACCTACGAGCAGTACTTC. The V call is TRBV2, the J call TRBJ2-7; D remains unclear. V was trimmed by 3 bases and J by 2 bases, leaving 8 bases between them. The CDR3 length is 13 residues. Germline assignment: CDR1 SNHLY and CDR2 FYNNEI.

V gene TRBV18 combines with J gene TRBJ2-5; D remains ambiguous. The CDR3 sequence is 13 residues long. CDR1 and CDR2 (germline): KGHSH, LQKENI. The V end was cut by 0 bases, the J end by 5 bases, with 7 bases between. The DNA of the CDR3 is TGTGCCAGCTCACCACCGAGTTTGGAGACCCAGTACTTC. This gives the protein CASSPPSLETQYF. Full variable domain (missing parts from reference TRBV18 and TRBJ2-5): NAGVMQNPRHLVRRRGQEARLRCSPMKGHSHVYWYRQLPEEGLKFMVYLQKENIIDESGMPKERFSAEFPKEGPSILRIQQVVRGDSAAYFCASSPPSLETQYFGPGTRLLVL.

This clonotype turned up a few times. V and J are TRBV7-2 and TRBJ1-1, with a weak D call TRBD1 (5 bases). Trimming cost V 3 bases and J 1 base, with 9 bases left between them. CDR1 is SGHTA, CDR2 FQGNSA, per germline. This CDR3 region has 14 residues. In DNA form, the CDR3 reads TGTGCCAGCAGCTTCGGGGCACCGAACACTGAAGCTTTCTTT. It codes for CASSFGAPNTEAFF.

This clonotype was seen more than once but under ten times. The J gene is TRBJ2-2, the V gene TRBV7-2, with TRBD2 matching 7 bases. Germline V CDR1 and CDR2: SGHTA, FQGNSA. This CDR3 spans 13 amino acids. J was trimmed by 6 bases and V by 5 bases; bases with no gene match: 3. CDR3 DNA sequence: TGTGCCAGCAGCCCTCTAGCGGCCGGGGAGCTGTTTTTT. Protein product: CASSPLAAGELFF.

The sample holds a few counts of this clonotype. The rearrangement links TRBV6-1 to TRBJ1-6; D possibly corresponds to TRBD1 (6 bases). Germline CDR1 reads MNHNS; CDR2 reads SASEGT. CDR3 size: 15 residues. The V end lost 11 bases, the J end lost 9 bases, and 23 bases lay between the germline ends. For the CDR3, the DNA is TGTGCCGCACGGCGGGGGATCCCGGGGGCTTCACCCCTCCACTTT. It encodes CAARRGIPGASPLHF.

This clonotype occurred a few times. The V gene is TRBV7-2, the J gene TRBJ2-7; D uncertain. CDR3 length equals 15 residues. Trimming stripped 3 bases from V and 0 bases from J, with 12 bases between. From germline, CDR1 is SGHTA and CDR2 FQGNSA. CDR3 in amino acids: CASSFSRTSSYEQYF. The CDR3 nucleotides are TGTGCCAGCAGCTTTTCGCGGACCAGCTCCTACGAGCAGTACTTC.

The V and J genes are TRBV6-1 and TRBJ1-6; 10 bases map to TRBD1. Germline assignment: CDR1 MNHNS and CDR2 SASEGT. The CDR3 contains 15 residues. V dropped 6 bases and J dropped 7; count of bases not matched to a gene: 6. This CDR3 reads CASRFPGQGNSPLHF. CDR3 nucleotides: TGTGCCAGCAGATTTCCGGGACAGGGGAATTCACCCCTCCACTTT.

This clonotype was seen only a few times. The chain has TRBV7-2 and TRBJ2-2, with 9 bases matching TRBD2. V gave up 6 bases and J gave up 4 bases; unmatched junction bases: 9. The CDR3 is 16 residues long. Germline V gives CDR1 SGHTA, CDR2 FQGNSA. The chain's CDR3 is CASRKGGTSITGELFF. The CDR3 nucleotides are TGTGCCAGCAGAAAGGGCGGGACTAGCATCACCGGGGAGCTGTTTTTT.

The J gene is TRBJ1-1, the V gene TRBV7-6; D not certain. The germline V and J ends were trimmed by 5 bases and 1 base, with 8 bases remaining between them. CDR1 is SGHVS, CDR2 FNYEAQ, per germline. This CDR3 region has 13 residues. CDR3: CASSKDKNTEAFF. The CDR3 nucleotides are TGTGCCAGCAGCAAAGACAAGAACACTGAAGCTTTCTTT. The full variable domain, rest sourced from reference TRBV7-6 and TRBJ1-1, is GAGVSQSPRYKVTKRGQDVALRCDPISGHVSLYWYRQALGQGPEFLTYFNYEAQQDKSGLPNDRFSAERPEGSISTLTIQRTEQRDSAMYRCASSKDKNTEAFFGQGTRLTVV.

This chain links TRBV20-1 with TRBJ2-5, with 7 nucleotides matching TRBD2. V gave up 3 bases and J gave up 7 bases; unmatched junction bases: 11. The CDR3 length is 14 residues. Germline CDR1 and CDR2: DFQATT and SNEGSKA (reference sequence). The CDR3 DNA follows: TGCAGTGCTAGCACCGGACTAGTCGGAGGGACCCAGTACTTC. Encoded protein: CSASTGLVGGTQYF.

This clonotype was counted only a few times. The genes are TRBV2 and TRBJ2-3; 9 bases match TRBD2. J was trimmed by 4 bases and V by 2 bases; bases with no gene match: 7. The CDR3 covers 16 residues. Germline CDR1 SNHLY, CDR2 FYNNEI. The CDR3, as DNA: TGTGCCAGCAGTGAATCTCGCGGGAGGGCGGCAGATACGCAGTATTTT. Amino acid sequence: CASSESRGRAADTQYF.

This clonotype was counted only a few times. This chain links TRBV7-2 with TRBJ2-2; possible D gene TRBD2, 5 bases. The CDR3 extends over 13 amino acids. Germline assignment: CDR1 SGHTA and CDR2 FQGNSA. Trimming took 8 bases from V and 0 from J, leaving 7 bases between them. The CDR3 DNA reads TGTGCCAGCGAGCGGTCGAACACCGGGGAGCTGTTTTTT. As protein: CASERSNTGELFF.

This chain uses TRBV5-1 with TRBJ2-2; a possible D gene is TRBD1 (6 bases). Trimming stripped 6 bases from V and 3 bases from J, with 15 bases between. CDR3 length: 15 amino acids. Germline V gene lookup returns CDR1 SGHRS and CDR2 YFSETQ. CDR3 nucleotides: TGCGCCAGCATCCAGGGGCCGACGTACACCGGGGAGCTGTTTTTT. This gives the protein CASIQGPTYTGELFF.

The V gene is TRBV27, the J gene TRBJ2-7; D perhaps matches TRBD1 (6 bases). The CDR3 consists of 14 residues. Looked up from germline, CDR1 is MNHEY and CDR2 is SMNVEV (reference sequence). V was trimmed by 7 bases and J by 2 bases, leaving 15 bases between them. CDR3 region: CASTPGNRAYEQYF. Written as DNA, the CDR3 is TGTGCCAGCACCCCCGGAAACAGGGCCTACGAGCAGTACTTC.

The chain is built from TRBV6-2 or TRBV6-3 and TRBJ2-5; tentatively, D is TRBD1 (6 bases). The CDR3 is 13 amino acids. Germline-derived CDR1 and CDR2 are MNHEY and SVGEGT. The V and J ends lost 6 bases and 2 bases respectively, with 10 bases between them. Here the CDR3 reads CASRPTGQETQYF. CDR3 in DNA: TGTGCCAGCAGGCCGACAGGACAAGAGACCCAGTACTTC.

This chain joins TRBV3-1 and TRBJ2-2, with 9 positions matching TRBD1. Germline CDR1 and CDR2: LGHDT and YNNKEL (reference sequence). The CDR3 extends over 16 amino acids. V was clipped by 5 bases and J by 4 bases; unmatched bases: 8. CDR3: CASSKRTGGATGELFF. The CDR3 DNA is TGTGCCAGCAGCAAGAGAACAGGGGGCGCCACCGGGGAGCTGTTTTTT.

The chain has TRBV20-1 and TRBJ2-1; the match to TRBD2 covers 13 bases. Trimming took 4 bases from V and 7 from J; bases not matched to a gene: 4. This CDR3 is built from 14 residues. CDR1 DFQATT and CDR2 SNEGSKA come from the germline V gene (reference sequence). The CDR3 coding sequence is TGCAGTGCTACCCGGACTAGCGGGGGTAATGAGCAGTTCTTC. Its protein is CSATRTSGGNEQFF.

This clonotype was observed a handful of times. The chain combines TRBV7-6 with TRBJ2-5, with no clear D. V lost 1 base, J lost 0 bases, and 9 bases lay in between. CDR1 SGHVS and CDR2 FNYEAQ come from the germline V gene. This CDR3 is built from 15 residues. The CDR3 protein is CASSLDPSYQETQYF. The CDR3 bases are TGTGCCAGCAGCTTAGACCCGAGCTACCAAGAGACCCAGTACTTC.

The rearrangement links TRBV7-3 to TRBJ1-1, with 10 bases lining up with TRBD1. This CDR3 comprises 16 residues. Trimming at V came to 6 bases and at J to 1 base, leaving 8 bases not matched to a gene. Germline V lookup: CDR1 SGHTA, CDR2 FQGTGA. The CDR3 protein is CASRARDRGPNTEAFF. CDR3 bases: TGTGCCAGCAGGGCCCGGGACAGGGGACCGAACACTGAAGCTTTCTTT.

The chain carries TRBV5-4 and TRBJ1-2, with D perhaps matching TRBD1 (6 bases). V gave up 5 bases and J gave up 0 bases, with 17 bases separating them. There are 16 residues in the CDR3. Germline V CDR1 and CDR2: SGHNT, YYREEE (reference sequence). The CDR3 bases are TGTGCCAGCAGTGTACAGGGACTCTCCCCTAACTATGGCTACACCTTC. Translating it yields CASSVQGLSPNYGYTF.

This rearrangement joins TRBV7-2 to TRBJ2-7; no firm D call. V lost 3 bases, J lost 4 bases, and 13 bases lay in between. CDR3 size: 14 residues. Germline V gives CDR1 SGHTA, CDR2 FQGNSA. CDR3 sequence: CASSFPPAYYEQYF. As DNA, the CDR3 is TGTGCCAGCAGCTTCCCCCCTGCATATTACGAGCAGTACTTC.

DNA of the CDR3: TGTGCCTGGAGTGTTAGCTACGAGCAGTACTTC. Its translation: CAWSVSYEQYF. The V and J genes are TRBV30 and TRBJ2-7; D is unresolved. Germline CDR1 reads GTSNPN; CDR2 reads SVGIG (reference sequence). The V end lost 0 bases, the J end lost 3 bases, and 3 bases lay between the germline ends. This CDR3 comprises 11 residues.

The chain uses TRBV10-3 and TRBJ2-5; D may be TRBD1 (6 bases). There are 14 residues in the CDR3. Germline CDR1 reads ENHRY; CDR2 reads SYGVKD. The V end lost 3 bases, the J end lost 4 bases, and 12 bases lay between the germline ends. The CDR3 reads CAISDRGWGETQYF. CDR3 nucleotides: TGTGCCATCAGTGACAGGGGTTGGGGAGAGACCCAGTACTTC.

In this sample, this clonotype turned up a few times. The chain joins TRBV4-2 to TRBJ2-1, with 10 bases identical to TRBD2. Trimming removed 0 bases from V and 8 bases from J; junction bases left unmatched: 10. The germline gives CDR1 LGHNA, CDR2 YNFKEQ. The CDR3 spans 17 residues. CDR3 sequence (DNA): TGTGCCAGCAGCCAAGATCGGCTAGCGGGAGTCCCGGATGAGCAGTTCTTC. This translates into CASSQDRLAGVPDEQFF.

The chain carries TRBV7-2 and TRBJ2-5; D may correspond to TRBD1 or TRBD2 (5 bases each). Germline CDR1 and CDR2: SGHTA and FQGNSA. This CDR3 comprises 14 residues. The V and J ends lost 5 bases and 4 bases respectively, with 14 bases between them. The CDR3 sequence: CASSPAGSGETQYF. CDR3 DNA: TGTGCCAGCAGCCCCGCAGGGAGTGGAGAGACCCAGTACTTC.

The CDR3 reads CASSLDSVGQANYGYTF. DNA of the CDR3: TGTGCCAGCAGCTTAGATTCGGTGGGGCAGGCTAACTATGGCTACACCTTC. The gene calls are TRBV11-2 and TRBJ1-2, with a weak D call TRBD1 (5 bases). V was clipped by 0 bases and J by 0 bases, with 14 bases between them. The CDR3 sequence is 17 residues long. Germline CDR1 SGHAT, CDR2 FQNNGV. The complete variable domain, with remaining parts taken from reference TRBV11-2 and TRBJ1-2, reads EAGVAQSPRYKIIEKRQSVAFWCNPISGHATLYWYQQILGQGPKLLIQFQNNGVVDDSQLPKDRFSAERLKGVDSTLKIQPAKLEDSAVYLCASSLDSVGQANYGYTFGSGTRLTVV.

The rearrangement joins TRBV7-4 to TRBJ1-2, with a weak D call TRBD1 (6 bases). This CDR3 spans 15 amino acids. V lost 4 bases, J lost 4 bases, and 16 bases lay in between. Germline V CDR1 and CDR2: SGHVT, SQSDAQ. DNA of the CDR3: TGTGCCAGCAGCTCCCAACAGGGTTTGAGCTATGGCTACACCTTC. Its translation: CASSSQQGLSYGYTF.

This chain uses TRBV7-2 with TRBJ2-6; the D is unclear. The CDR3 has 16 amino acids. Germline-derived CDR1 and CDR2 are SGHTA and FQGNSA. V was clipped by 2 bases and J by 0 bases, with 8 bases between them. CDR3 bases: TGTGCCAGCAGCTTACTACGGACCTCTGGGGCCAACGTCCTGACTTTC. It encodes CASSLLRTSGANVLTF.

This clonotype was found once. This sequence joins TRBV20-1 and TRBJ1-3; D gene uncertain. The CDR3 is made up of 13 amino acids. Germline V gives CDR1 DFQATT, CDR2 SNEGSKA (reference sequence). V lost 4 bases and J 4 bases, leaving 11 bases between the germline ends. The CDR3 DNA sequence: TGCAGTGCTAAGAGGGATGGCGGAAACACCATATATTTT. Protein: CSAKRDGGNTIYF.

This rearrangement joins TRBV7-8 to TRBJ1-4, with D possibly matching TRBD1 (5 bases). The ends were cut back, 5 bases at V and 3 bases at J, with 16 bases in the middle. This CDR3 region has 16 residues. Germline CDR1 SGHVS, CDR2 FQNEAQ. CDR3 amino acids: CASSPPRQKANEKLFF. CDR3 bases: TGTGCCAGCAGCCCCCCCAGACAGAAGGCTAATGAAAAACTGTTTTTT.

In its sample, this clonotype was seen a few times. The DNA of the CDR3 is TGTGCCAGCACCCCGGGGGCAGGGGGCATCCTCCCAGATACGCAGTATTTT. It yields the protein CASTPGAGGILPDTQYF. The chain recombines TRBV5-6 with TRBJ2-3; 8 nucleotides line up with TRBD1. Germline V gene lookup returns CDR1 SGHDT and CDR2 YYEEEE. J was trimmed by 4 bases and V by 6 bases; bases with no gene match: 16. The CDR3 extends over 17 amino acids.